This TCR beta chain stems from a study of T cell responses to AZD1222 COVID-19 vaccine (dated by TCRdb to the early 2020s). Study-wide context: TCR sequencing covered approximately 230 trial participants: approximately 200 given two doses of AZD1222 and 26 given two doses of MenACWY control vaccine. Trial participants were enrolled by age into 18-55, 56-69 and 70-plus year subgroups, with roughly 150, 30 and 60 TCR-sequenced participants respectively. The paper's findings and limits, for the study overall: Reportedly, close to half of the unique spike-specific TCRs recognized epitopes lying outside the regions that are mutated in the B.1.351 and B.1.1.7 variants. After two AZD1222 doses, both the breadth and the depth of spike-specific TCRs were significantly higher than at day 0 and than in MenACWY recipients. Because no day 14 peak-response samples were available, the repertoires could be characterized only after the peak T cell response. Conclusions about previously exposed vaccinees are limited, since just five to seven AZD1222 recipients were seropositive for SARS-CoV-2 at baseline. In the small 56-69-year group, the increase in depth fell short of significance, most likely because of low power. Vaccine-associated CD4 TCRs spanned the whole spike protein, with dominant responses in regions 160-218 and 743-854. Participants were mostly white British, with more females than males. The authors suggested clonal diversity may have been underestimated.

Comment on this clone: Its target antigen remains unknown. One base away there is no much larger clone; base qualities are not given.

The CDR3 regions of human TCRbeta chains were analyzed by immunosequencing. Concerning the study's data processing: TCRs in the repertoires were matched against a reference library of SARS-CoV-2-specific TCRs that had been generated with the MIRA antigen-specificity platform. Breadth was defined as the fraction of unique TCRs that were SARS-CoV-2-associated, and depth was defined as the fraction of total T cells that were SARS-CoV-2-associated. Each spike-specific TCR was assigned to its reactive spike region and to a CD4 or CD8 class using the MIRA data. Log10-transformed breadth and depth values were compared by one-way ANOVA with Sidak's multiple comparisons tests. TCRdb stores this immuneACCESS table with in-frame sequences only. Part of the clones is absent; in the studies checked, under half of the shortfall reflects unresolved V genes, and no reason is known for the rest. Clonal size and the V and J genes are those of that table, whereas D and trimming came from the DNA. This sample holds fewer than 180,000 clones; 75% to 95% were observed only once. The biggest ten clones account for 3% to 3.5% of the sample.

Trimming takes 2 bases from V and 4 bases from J, and the germline ends sit 5 bases apart. From the cysteine through the phenylalanine, the CDR3 covers 12 amino acids. Here the CDR3 DNA is all that survives: 36 bases in frame from base 1. This specimen's time point label, per the study, means: about 28 days (+/-7) after the second vaccine dose. AZD1222 recipients given second doses at about 4 weeks or at about 12 weeks were pooled, since spike-specific TCR depth and breadth were not found to differ between the two schedules. The vaccinee samples were drawn from two UK trials, COV001 and COV002, one of which was a single-blind randomized controlled phase 2/3 trial testing AZD1222 (ChAdOx1 nCoV-19) in healthy adults. Trial participant PBMC samples were collected at day 0 and day 28 after the second dose for TCRbeta chain sequencing.

This material consisted of peripheral blood, taken 28 days after the second AZD1222 dose. This TCR was recovered from an adult who received the AZD1222 COVID-19 vaccine. The V and J segments used are TRBV12-3 or TRBV12-4 and TRBJ2-5, with no D gene named confidently. The CDR3 loop reads CASSLHGETQYF. The nucleotide sequence is TGTGCCAGCAGTTTACACGGAGAGACCCAGTACTTC.